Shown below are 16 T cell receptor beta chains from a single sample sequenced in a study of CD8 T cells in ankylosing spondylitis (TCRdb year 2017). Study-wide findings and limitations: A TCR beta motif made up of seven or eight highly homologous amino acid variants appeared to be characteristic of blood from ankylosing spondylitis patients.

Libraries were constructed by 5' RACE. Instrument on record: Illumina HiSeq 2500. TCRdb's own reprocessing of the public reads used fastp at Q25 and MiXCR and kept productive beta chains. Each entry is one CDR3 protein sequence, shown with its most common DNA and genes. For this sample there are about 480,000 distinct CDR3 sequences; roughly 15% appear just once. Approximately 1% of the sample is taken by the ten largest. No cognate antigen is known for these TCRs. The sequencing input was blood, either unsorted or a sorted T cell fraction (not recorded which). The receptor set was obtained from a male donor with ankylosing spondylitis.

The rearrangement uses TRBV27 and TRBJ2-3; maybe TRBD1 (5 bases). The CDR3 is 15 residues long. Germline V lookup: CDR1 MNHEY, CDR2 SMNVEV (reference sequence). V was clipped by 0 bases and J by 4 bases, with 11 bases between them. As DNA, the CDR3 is TGTGCCAGCAGTTTATCCAGGGTTCTGGCAGATACGCAGTATTTT. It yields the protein CASSLSRVLADTQYF.

In DNA, the CDR3 is TGCAGCGCTCCCCCGACGGCGGGGGGACACACAGATACGCAGTATTTT. This codes for CSAPPTAGGHTDTQYF. The chain uses TRBV20-1 and TRBJ2-3, with 8 bases identical to TRBD2. CDR1 DFQATT and CDR2 SNEGSKA come from the germline V gene (reference sequence). This CDR3 is built from 16 residues.

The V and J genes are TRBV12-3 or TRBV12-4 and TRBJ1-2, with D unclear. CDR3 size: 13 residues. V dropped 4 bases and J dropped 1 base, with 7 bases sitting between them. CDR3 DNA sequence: TGTGCCAGCAGTTGGGAGGGTAACTATGGCTACACCTTC. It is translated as CASSWEGNYGYTF.

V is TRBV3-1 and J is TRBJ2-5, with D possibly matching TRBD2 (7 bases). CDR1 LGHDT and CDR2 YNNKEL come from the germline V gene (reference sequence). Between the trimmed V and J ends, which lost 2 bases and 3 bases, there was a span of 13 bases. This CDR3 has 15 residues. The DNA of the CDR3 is TGTGCCAGCAGCCAAAAGGGAGGGGGGAAAGAGACCCAGTACTTC. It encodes CASSQKGGGKETQYF.

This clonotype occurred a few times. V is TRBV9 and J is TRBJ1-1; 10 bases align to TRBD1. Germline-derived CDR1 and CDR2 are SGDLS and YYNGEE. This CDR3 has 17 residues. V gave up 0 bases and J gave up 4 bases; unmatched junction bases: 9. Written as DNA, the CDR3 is TGTGCCAGCAGCGTAGCAGGACAGGGGGTCGGGGGCACTGAAGCTTTCTTT. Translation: CASSVAGQGVGGTEAFF.

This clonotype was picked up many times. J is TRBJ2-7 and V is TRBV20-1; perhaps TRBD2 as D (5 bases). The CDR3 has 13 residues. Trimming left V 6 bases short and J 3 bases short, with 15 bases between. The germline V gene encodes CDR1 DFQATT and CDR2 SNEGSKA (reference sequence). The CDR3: CSAPGLGNYEQYF. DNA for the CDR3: TGCAGTGCCCCCGGACTGGGGAACTACGAGCAGTACTTC.

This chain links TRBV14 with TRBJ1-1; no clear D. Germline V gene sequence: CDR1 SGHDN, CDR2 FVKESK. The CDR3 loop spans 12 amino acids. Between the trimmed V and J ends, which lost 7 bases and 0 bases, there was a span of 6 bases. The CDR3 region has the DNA TGTGCCAGCAATTTTGTGAACACTGAAGCTTTCTTT. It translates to CASNFVNTEAFF.

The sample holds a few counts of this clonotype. The CDR3 region has the DNA TGTGCCAGCAGCACTGCAGGACAGCGTACGAACACTGAAGCTTTCTTT. Its translation: CASSTAGQRTNTEAFF. This chain joins TRBV7-9 and TRBJ1-1; D may be TRBD1 (6 bases). The CDR3 sequence is 16 residues long. In germline, CDR1 is SEHNR, CDR2 FQNEAQ (reference sequence). The ends were cut back, 5 bases at V and 1 base at J, with 17 bases in the middle.

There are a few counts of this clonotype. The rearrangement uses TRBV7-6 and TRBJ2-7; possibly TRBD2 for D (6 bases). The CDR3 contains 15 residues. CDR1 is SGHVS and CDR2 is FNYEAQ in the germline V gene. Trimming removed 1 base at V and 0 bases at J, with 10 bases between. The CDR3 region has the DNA TGTGCCAGCAGCTTAGAGAGGCGGGGCTCCTACGAGCAGTACTTC. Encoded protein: CASSLERRGSYEQYF. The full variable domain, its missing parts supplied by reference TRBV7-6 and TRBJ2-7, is GAGVSQSPRYKVTKRGQDVALRCDPISGHVSLYWYRQALGQGPEFLTYFNYEAQQDKSGLPNDRFSAERPEGSISTLTIQRTEQRDSAMYRCASSLERRGSYEQYFGPGTRLTVT.

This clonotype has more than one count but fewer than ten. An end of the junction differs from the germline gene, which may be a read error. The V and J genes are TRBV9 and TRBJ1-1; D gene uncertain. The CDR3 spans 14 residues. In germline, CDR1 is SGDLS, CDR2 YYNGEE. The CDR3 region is CASSVAVKATEVFF. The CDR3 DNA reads TGTGCCAGCAGCGTAGCTGTGAAGGCCACTGAAGTTTTCTTT.

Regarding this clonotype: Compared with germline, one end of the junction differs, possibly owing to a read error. For the CDR3, the DNA is TGTGCCAGCAGTTTTGGAGGAATTGGTCAGCCCCAGCTTTTT. It codes for CASSFGGIGQPQLF. V usage is TRBV12-3 or TRBV12-4 and J usage is TRBJ1-5, with unresolved D. This CDR3 region has 14 residues.

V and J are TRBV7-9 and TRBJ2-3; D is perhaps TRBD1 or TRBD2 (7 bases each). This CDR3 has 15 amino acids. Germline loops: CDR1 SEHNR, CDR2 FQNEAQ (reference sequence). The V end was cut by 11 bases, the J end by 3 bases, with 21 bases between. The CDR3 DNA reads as TGTGCCTCCCAGGGGGGGGAGTCGAGAACAGATACGCAGTATTTT. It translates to CASQGGESRTDTQYF.

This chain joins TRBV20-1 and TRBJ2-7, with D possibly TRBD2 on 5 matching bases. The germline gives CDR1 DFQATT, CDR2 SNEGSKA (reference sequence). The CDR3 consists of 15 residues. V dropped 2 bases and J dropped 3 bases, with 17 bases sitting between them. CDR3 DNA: TGCAGTGCTAGACCTCCATCCGGGATGAACTACGAGCAGTACTTC. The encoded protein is CSARPPSGMNYEQYF.

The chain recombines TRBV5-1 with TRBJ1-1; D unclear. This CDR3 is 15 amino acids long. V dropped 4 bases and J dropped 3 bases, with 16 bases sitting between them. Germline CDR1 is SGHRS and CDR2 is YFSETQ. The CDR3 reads CASSVEGVPYTEAFF. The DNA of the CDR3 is TGCGCCAGCAGCGTCGAAGGCGTCCCGTACACTGAAGCTTTCTTT.

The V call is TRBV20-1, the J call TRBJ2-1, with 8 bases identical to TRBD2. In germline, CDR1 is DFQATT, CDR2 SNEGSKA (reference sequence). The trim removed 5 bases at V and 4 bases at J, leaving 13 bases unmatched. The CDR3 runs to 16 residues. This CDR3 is CSAPRLSLAVYNEQFF. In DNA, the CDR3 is TGCAGTGCTCCGAGGCTGTCACTAGCGGTTTACAATGAGCAGTTCTTC.

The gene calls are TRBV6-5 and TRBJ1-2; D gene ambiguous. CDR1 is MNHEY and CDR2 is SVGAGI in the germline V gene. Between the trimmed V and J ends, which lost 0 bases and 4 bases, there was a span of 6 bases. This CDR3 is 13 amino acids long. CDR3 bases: TGTGCCAGCAGTTACTCGGAAGGCTATGGCTACACCTTC. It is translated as CASSYSEGYGYTF.